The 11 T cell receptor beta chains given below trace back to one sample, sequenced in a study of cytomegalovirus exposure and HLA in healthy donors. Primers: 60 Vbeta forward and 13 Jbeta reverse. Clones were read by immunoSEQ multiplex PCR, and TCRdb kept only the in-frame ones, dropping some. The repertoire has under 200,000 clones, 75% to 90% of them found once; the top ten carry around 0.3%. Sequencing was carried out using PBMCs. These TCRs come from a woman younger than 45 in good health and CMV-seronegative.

This CDR3 reads CASRRPGESYEQYF. For the CDR3, the DNA is TGTGCCAGCAGGAGACCAGGGGAGTCGTACGAGCAGTACTTC. The rearrangement links TRBV6-1 to TRBJ2-7; tentative D call: TRBD1 (6 bases). The CDR3 extends over 14 amino acids. CDR1 and CDR2 from the germline V gene are MNHNS and SASEGT. Between the trimmed V and J ends, which lost 6 bases and 4 bases, there was a span of 16 bases.

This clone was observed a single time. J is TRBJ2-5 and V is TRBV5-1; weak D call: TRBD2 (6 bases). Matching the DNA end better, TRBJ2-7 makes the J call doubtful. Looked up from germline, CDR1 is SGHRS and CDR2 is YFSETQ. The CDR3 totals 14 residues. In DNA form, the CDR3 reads TGCGCCAGCAGCTTCCTCGGGGGTACCTACGAGCAGTACTTC. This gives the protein CASSFLGGTYEQYF.

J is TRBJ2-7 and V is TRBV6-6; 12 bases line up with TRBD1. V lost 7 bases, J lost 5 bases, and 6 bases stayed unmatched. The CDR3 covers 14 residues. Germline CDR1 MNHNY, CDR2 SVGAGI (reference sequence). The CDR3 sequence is CASTRDRGLDEQYF. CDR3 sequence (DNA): TGTGCCAGCACCCGGGACAGGGGGCTCGACGAGCAGTACTTC.

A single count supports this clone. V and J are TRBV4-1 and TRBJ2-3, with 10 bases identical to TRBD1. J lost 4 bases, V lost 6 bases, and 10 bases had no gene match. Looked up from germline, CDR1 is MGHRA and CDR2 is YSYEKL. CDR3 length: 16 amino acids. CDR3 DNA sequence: TGCGCCAGCAGTCCTCGGACAGGGGGGTTTGCAGATACGCAGTATTTT. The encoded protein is CASSPRTGGFADTQYF.

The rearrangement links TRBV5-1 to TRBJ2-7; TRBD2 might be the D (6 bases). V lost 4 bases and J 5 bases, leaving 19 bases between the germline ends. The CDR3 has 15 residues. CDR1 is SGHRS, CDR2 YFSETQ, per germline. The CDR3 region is CASSGGGSGGDEQYF. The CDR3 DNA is TGCGCCAGCAGCGGCGGAGGATCTGGCGGGGACGAGCAGTACTTC. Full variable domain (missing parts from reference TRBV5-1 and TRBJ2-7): KAGVTQTPRYLIKTRGQQVTLSCSPISGHRSVSWYQQTPGQGLQFLFEYFSETQRNKGNFPGRFSGRQFSNSRSEMNVSTLELGDSALYLCASSGGGSGGDEQYFGPGTRLTVT.

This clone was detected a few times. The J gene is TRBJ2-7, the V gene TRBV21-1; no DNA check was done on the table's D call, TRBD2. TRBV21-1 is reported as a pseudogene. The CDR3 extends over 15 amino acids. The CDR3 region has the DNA TGTGCCAGCCGATACCTTAGCGGGGCTTCTTACGAGCAGTACTTC. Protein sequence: CASRYLSGASYEQYF.

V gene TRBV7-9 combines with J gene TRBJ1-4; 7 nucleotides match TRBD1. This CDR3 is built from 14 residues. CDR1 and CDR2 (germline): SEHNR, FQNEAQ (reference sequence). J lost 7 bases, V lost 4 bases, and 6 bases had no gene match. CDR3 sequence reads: CASSSRQGVEKLFF. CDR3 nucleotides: TGTGCCAGCAGCTCTCGACAGGGAGTTGAAAAACTGTTTTTT.

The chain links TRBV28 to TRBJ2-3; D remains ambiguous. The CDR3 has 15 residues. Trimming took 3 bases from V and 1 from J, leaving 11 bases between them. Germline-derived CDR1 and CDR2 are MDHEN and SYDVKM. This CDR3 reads CASSFRGEGTDTQYF. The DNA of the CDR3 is TGTGCCAGCAGTTTTAGAGGAGAGGGCACAGATACGCAGTATTTT.

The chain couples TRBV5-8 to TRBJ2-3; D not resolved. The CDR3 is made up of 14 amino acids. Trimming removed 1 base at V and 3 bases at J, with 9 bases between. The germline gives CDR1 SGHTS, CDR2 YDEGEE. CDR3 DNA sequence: TGTGCCAGCAGCTTGAGCCCTACGACAGATACGCAGTATTTT. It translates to CASSLSPTTDTQYF.

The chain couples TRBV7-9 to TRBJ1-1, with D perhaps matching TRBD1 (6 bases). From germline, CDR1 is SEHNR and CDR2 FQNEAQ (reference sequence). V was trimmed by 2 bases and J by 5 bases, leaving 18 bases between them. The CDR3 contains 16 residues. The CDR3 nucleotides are TGTGCCAGCAGCTTAAGGTCGGCGGGGGCAGGGACTGAAGCTTTCTTT. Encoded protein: CASSLRSAGAGTEAFF.

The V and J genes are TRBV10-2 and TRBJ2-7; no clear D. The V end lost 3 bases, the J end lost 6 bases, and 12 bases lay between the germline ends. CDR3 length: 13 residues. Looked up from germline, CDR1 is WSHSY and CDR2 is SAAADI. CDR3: CASSEALTSEQYF. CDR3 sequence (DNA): TGCGCCAGCAGTGAAGCCCTTACGAGCGAGCAGTACTTC.